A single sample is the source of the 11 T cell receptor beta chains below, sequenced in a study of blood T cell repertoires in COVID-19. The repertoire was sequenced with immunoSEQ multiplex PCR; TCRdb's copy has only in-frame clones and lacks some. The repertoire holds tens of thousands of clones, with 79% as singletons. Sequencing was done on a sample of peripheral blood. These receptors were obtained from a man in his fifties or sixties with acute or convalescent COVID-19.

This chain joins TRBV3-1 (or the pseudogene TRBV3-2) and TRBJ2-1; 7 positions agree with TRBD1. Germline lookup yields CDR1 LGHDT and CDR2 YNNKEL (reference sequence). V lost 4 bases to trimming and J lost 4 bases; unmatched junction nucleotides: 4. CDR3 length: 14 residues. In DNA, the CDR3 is TGTGCCAGCAGCCGAAACAGGGGATACAATGAGCAGTTCTTC. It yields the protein CASSRNRGYNEQFF.

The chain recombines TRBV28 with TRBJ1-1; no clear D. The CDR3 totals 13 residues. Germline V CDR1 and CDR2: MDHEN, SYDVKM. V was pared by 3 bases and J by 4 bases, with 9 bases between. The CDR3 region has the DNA TGTGCCAGCAGTTTTAGAGGCGTCACTGAAGCTTTCTTT. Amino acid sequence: CASSFRGVTEAFF.

CDR3 nucleotide sequence: TGTGCCAGAAGCTTGGGGTACTACGTGGCCTCCTACGAGCAGTACTTC. Translated, it gives CARSLGYYVASYEQYF. The chain links TRBV5-3 to TRBJ2-7, with no clear D. TRBV5-3 is classed as an ORF, of uncertain function. The CDR3 extends over 16 amino acids. V was pared by 0 bases and J by 0 bases, with 13 bases between.

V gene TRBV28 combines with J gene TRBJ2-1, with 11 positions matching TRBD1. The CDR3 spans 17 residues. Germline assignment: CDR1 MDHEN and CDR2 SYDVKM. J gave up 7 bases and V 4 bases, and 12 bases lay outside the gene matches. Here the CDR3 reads CASSSSGPGTGGNEQFF. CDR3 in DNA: TGTGCCAGCAGTTCGTCTGGCCCCGGGACAGGGGGGAATGAGCAGTTCTTC.

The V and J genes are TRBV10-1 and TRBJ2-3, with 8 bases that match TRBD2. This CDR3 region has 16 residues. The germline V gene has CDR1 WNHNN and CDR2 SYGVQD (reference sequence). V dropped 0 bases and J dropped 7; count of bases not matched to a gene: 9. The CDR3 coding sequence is TGCGCCAGCAGTGAGTCACGGGAGGGCCCCGGGTATACGCAGTATTTT. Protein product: CASSESREGPGYTQYF.

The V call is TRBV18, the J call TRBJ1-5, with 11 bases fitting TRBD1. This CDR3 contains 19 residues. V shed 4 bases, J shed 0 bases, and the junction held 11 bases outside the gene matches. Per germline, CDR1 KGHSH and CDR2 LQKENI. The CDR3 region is CASSLQPGQGVYSNQPQHF. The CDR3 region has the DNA TGTGCCAGCTCACTCCAACCGGGACAGGGGGTTTATAGCAATCAGCCCCAGCATTTT.

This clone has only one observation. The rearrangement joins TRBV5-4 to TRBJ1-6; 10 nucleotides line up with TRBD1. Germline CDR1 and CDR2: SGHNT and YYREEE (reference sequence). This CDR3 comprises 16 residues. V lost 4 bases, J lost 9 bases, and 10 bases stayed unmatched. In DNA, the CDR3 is TGTGCCAGCAGCGCTGGCCGGGACAGGGGTTTTTCACCCCTCCACTTT. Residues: CASSAGRDRGFSPLHF.

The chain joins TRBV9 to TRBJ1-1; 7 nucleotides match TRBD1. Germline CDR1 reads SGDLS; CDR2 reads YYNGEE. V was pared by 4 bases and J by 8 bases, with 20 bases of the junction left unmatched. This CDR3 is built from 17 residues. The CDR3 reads CASSPHPGGQKEVEAFF. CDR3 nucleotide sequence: TGTGCCAGCAGCCCGCACCCAGGGGGTCAAAAGGAGGTAGAAGCTTTCTTT.

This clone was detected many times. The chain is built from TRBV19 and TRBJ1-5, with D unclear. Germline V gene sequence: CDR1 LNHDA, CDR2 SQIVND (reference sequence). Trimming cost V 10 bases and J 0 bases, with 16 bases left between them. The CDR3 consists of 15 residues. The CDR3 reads CATSSGHYSNQPQHF. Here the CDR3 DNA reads TGTGCCACCTCTAGTGGCCATTATAGCAATCAGCCCCAGCATTTT.

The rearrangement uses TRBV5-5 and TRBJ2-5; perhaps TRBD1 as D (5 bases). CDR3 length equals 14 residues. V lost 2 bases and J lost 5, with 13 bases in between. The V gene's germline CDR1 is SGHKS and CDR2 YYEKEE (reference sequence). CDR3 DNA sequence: TGTGCCAGCAGCTTCGGGCAGGGTGGTGAGACCCAGTACTTC. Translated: CASSFGQGGETQYF.

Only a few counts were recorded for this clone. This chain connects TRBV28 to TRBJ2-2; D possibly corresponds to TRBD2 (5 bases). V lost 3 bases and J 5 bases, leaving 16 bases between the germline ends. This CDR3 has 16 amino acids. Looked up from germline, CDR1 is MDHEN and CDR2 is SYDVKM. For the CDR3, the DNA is TGTGCCAGCAGTTTTGAGGGCGGGCTTGTTACCGGGGAGCTGTTTTTT. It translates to CASSFEGGLVTGELFF.